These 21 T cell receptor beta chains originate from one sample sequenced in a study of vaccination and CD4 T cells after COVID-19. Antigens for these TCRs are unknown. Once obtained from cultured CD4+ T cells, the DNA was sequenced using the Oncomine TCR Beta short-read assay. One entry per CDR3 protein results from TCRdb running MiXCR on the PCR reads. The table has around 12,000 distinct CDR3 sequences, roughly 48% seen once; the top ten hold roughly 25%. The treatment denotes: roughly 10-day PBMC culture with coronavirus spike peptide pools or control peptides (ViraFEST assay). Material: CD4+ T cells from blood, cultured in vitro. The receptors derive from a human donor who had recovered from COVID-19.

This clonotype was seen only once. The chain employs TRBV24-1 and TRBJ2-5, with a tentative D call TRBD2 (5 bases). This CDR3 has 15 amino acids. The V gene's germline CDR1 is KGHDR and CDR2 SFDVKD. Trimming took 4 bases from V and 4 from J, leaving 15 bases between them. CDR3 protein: CATSDPVPGRETQYF. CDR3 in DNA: TGTGCCACCAGTGACCCGGTCCCGGGGAGAGAGACCCAGTACTTC.

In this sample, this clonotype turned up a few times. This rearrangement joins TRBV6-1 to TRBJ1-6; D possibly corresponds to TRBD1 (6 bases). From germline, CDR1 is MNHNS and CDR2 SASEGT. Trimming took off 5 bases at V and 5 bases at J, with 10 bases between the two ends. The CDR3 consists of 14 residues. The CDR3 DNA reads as TGTGCCAGCAGTAATGGACAGAATAATTCACCCCTCCACTTT. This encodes CASSNGQNNSPLHF.

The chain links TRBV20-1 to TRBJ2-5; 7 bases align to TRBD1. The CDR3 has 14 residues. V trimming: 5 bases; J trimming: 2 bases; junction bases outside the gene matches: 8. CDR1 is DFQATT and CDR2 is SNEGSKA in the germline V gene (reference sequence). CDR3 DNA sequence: TGCAGTGCTCCCCCCCTGGGACAGCAAGAGACCCAGTACTTC. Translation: CSAPPLGQQETQYF.

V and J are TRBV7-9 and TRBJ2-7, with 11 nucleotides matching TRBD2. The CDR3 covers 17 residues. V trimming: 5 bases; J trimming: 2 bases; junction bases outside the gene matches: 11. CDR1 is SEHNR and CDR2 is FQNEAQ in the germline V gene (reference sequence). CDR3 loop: CASSLNLLAGVTYEQYF. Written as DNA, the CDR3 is TGTGCCAGCAGCCTAAACCTACTAGCGGGAGTAACCTACGAGCAGTACTTC.

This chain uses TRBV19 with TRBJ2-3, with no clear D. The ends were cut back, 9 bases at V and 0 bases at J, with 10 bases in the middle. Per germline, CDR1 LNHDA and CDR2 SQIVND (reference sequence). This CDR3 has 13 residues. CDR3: CASSSSSTDTQYF. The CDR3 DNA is TGTGCCAGCAGCAGCTCTAGCACAGATACGCAGTATTTT.

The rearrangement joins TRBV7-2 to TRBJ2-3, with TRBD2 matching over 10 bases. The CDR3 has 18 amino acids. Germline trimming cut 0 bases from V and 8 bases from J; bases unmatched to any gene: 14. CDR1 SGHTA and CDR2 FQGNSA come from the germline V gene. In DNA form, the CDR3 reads TGTGCCAGCAGCTTAGCGCCGAGGATAGCGGGAGGAAGCGGTACGCAGTATTTT. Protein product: CASSLAPRIAGGSGTQYF.

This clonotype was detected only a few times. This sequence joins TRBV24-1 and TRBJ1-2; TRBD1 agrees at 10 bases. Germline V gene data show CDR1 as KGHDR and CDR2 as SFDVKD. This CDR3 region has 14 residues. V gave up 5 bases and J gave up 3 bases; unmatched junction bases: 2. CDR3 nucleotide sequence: TGTGCCACCAGTGGACAGGGGGCCGACTATGGCTACACCTTC. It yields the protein CATSGQGADYGYTF.

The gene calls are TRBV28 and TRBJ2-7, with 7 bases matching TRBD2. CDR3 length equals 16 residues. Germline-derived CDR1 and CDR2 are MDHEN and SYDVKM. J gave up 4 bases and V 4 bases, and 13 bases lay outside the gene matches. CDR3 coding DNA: TGTGCCAGCAGTTCGCCCCAGCGGGGACTAAGATACGAGCAGTACTTC. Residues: CASSSPQRGLRYEQYF.

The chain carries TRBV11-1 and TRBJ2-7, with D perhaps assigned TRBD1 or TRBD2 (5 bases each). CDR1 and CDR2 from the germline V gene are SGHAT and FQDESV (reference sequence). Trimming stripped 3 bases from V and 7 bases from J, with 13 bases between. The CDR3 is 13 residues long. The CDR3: CASSFPGAGEQYF. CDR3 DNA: TGTGCCAGCAGCTTCCCCGGGGCGGGTGAGCAGTACTTC.

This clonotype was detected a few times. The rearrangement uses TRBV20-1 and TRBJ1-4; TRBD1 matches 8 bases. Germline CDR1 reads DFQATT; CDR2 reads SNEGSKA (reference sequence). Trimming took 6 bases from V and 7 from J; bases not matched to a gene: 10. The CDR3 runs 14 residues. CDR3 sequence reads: CSAPDDRGGEKLFF. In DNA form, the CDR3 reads TGCAGTGCCCCTGACGACAGGGGTGGTGAAAAACTGTTTTTT.

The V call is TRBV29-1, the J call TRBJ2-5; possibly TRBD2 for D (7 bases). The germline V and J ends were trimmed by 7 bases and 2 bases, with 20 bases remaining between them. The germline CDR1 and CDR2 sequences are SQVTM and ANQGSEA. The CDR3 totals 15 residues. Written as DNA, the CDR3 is TGCAGCGCCAATCGGGGGAGGGGGAGGCAAGAGACCCAGTACTTC. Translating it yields CSANRGRGRQETQYF.

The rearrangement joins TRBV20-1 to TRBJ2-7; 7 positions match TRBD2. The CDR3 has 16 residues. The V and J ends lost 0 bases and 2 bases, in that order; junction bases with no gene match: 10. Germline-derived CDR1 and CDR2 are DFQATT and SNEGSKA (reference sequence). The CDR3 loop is CSARDPRAGETYEQYF. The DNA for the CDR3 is TGCAGTGCTAGAGATCCTAGGGCGGGAGAGACCTACGAGCAGTACTTC.

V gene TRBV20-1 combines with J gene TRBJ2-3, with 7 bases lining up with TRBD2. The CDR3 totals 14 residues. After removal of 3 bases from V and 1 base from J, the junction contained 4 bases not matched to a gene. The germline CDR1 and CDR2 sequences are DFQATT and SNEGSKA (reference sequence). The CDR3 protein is CSASGSGGTDTQYF. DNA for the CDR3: TGCAGTGCTAGCGGGAGCGGGGGCACAGATACGCAGTATTTT.

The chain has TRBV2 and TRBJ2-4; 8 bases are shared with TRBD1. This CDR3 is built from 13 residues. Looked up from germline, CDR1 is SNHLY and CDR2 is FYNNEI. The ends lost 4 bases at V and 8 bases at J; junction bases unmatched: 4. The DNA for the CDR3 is TGTGCCAGCAGTGGACAGGGGTGGGACATTCAGTACTTC. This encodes CASSGQGWDIQYF.

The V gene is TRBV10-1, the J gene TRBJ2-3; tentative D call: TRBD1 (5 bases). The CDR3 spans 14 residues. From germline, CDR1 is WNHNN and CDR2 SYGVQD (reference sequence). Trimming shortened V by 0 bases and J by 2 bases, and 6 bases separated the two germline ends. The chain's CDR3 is CASSESTVTDTQYF. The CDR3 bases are TGCGCCAGCAGTGAGTCGACAGTCACAGATACGCAGTATTTT.

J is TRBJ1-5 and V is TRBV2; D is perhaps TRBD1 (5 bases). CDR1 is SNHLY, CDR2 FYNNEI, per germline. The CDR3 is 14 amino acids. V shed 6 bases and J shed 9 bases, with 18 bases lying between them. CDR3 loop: CASRGPGGPRPQHF. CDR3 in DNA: TGTGCCAGCAGGGGGCCGGGCGGCCCCCGGCCCCAGCATTTT.

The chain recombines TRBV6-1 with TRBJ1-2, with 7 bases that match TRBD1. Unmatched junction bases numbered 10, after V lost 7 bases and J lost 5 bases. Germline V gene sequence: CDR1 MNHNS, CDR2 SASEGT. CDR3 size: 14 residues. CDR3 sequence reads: CASTPTRGQYGYTF. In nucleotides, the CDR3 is TGTGCCAGCACCCCGACGAGGGGGCAGTATGGCTACACCTTC.

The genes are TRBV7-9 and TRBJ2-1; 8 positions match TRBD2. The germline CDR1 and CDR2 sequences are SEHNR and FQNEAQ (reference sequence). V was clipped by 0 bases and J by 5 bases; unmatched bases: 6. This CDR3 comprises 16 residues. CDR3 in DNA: TGTGCCAGCAGCTTAGCGGGCGGGGGGAGCCACAATGAGCAGTTCTTC. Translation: CASSLAGGGSHNEQFF.

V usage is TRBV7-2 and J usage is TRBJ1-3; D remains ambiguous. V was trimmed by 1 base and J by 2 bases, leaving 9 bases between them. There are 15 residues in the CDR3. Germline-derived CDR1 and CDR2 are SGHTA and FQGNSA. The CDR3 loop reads CASSLVAGPGNTIYF. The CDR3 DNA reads TGTGCCAGCAGCTTAGTGGCAGGACCTGGAAACACCATATATTTT.

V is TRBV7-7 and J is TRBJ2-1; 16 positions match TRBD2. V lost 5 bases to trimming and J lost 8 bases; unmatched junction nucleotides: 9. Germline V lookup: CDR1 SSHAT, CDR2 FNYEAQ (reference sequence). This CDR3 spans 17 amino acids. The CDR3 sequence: CASSPRGTSGGAHEQFF. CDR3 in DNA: TGTGCCAGCAGCCCGAGGGGGACTAGCGGGGGGGCTCATGAGCAGTTCTTC.

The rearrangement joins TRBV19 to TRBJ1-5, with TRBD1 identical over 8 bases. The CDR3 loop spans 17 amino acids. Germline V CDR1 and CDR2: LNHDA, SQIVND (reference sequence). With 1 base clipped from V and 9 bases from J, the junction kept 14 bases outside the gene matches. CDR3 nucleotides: TGTGCCAGTAGTATAGCTGTGGGACAGGTACCCTGGGGGCCCCAGCATTTT. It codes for CASSIAVGQVPWGPQHF.